This entry is about one T cell receptor (beta chain). The antigen is undetermined. Using immunoSEQ multiplex PCR, the repertoire was profiled, and TCRdb retains in-frame clones only, with some absent. Of some 64,000 clones detected, about 89% appear once; the ten largest clones hold roughly 5.1%. This sample stems from a study of OX40 agonist ivuxolimab in advanced cancers. Study-wide background: An anti-OX40 (CD134) antibody with agonistic activity, ivuxolimab, was administered to patients. The dose-escalation cohort had hepatocellular carcinoma, melanoma, renal cell or head and neck cancer. Age averaged around 54 years (range 23 to 79), and 70% to 85% were male.

Whole-study findings and limits: CD8+ T cells showed, on average, more clonal expansion than CD4+ cells.

The V end lost 6 bases, the J end lost 3 bases, and 9 bases lay between the germline ends. The V gene's germline CDR1 is SQVTM and CDR2 ANQGSEA. The CDR3 loop spans 11 amino acids. The J gene is TRBJ2-7, the V gene TRBV29-1, with no clear D. The receptor's source is an adult with an advanced solid tumor such as melanoma, head and neck, liver or kidney cancer. The sample was CD4+ or CD8+ T cells sorted from blood, taken in a trial of the OX40 agonist ivuxolimab. The CDR3 nucleotides are TGCAGCGTGGGTAGCAGCTACGAGCAGTACTTC. Translation gives CSVGSSYEQYF.